These T cell receptor beta chains were read from a single sample in a study of blood T cell repertoires in COVID-19. Clones were read by immunoSEQ multiplex PCR, and TCRdb kept only the in-frame ones, dropping some. The repertoire has approximately 350,000 clones, roughly nine tenths of them found once; the top ten carry roughly 3%. The sequenced material came from PBMCs or T cells enriched from blood (not recorded which). These receptor sequences come from a woman aged 25 to 39 who had recovered from COVID-19. CDR3s include the opening cysteine and the closing phenylalanine or tryptophan. The D gene is left open where the match is weak. The size entry is marked missing in some rows and otherwise reads once, few, many or a size class.

>.|once|TRBV10-1|TRBJ2-2
TGCGCCAGCAGTGAGTCGACAGACAGACGGGAGCTGTTTTTT
CASSESTDRRELFF
>.|.|TRBV10-3|TRBJ2-5
TGTGCCATCAGTGAGAGGCCCGGGGAGACCCAGTACTTC
CAISERPGETQYF
>TRBD2|.|TRBV19|TRBJ2-1
TGTGCCAGTAGTATAGGTCTAGCGGGGTACAATGAGCAGTTCTTC
CASSIGLAGYNEQFF
>.|.|TRBV28|TRBJ1-1
TGTGCCAGCCAGGGGCAATTCACTGAAGCTTTCTTT
CASQGQFTEAFF
>TRBD1|.|TRBV28|TRBJ1-2
TGTGCCAGCACCACTCGGGACAGGATATCTCCCGGCTACACCTTC
CASTTRDRISPGYTF
>.|.|TRBV2|TRBJ1-4
TGTGCCAGCAAAATCCAACTTCGTGAAAAACTGTTTTTT
CASKIQLREKLFF
>.|once|TRBV25-1|TRBJ2-3
TGTGCCAGCGCTAGGGGCGGCACAGATACGCAGTATTTT
CASARGGTDTQYF
>.|.|TRBV6-9|TRBJ2-7
TGTGCCAGCAGAAGGGATGGGACTCCACCTAACGAGCAGTACTTC
CASRRDGTPPNEQYF
>.|.|TRBV7-6|TRBJ1-2
TGTGCCAGCAGCTTAATCTCGGACGGGGGAATCAACGGCTACACCTTC
CASSLISDGGINGYTF
>.|.|TRBV29-1|TRBJ1-4
TGCAGCGCCGGCTGGAGCGAGAATGAAAAACTGTTTTTT
CSAGWSENEKLFF
>TRBD1|.|TRBV28|TRBJ1-3
TGTGCCAGCGGACAGGCTTTCTCTGGAAACACCATATATTTT
CASGQAFSGNTIYF
>TRBD2|.|TRBV9|TRBJ2-3
TGTGCCAGCACCGGAGTGGGACTAGCGGGAGATACGCAGTATTTT
CASTGVGLAGDTQYF
>.|.|TRBV2|TRBJ1-5
TGTGCCAGCAGTCCCGACAGGAGCAATCAGCCCCAGCATTTT
CASSPDRSNQPQHF
>.|.|TRBV23-1|TRBJ1-6
TGCGCCATCACCCAGGGAGGAAATTCACCCCTCCACTTT
CAITQGGNSPLHF
>TRBD1|.|TRBV9|TRBJ1-2
TGTGCCAGCAGCGTAGGACAGGGTAATGGCTACACCTTC
CASSVGQGNGYTF
>TRBD1|once|TRBV10-3|TRBJ1-1
TGTGCCATGAACAGGGGTCTGAACACTGAAGCTTTCTTT
CAMNRGLNTEAFF
>.|.|TRBV7-9|TRBJ1-5
TGTGCCAGCAGCTTAGGAAGGACTTTCGACGAGGATAGCAATCAGCCCCAGCATTTT
CASSLGRTFDEDSNQPQHF
>.|few|TRBV27|TRBJ2-3
TGTGCCAGCAGTTTATCCCCCTACAGGGGCACAGATACGCAGTATTTT
CASSLSPYRGTDTQYF
>TRBD1|.|TRBV3-1/TRBV3-2|TRBJ1-2
TGTGCCAGCAGCGGGACAGAAGCCTTCGGCTACACCTTC
CASSGTEAFGYTF
>TRBD1|.|TRBV19|TRBJ1-2
TGTGCCGCCGGGACAGGGAACTATGGCTACACCTTC
CAAGTGNYGYTF
>TRBD2|once|TRBV11-1|TRBJ2-7
TGTGCCAGCAGCGCGGGACTAGCGGGGAAAGAGCAGTACTTC
CASSAGLAGKEQYF
>.|.|TRBV29-1|TRBJ1-4
TGCAGCGCTTACAATGCGGGTGAAAAACTGTTTTTT
CSAYNAGEKLFF
>TRBD1|.|TRBV7-9|TRBJ1-1
TGTGCCAGCAGCTTTGGACAGGGGGCCACTGAAGCTTTCTTT
CASSFGQGATEAFF
>TRBD2|.|TRBV10-3|TRBJ2-3
TGTGCCATCAGTGAGCCGGGACTAGCGGGAGGACCGCAGTATTTT
CAISEPGLAGGPQYF
>TRBD2|.|TRBV7-8|TRBJ2-2
TGTGCCAGCAGCTTAGATTGGGTGGCTAGCGGGGGTCCACGTACCGGGGAGCTGTTTTTT
CASSLDWVASGGPRTGELFF
>.|.|TRBV11-3|TRBJ2-1
TGTGCCAGCAGCTCAGACGGGAATCAGCAGTTCTTC
CASSSDGNQQFF
>.|.|TRBV7-2|TRBJ2-1
TGTGCCAGCAGCTTACAAGCTTCCAACCCGTCGGATGAGCAGTTCTTC
CASSLQASNPSDEQFF
>TRBD1|.|TRBV5-8|TRBJ1-4
TGTGCCAGCAGCTTGGCCTTTGGGACAGGCTTCAGGAATGAAAAACTGTTTTTT
CASSLAFGTGFRNEKLFF
>.|.|TRBV28|TRBJ1-2
TGTGCCAGCAGTTTGGCGGACCCGGGATATGGCTACACCTTC
CASSLADPGYGYTF
>.|.|TRBV6-1|TRBJ1-2
TGTGCCAGCAGTGAAGTAGGGGCCAGCCATGGCTACACCTTC
CASSEVGASHGYTF
>TRBD1|.|TRBV7-2|TRBJ2-3
TGTGCCAGCAGCTTAGGGACAGGGGGCTTTGAAGCAGATACGCAGTATTTT
CASSLGTGGFEADTQYF
>TRBD1|.|TRBV7-9|TRBJ1-2
TGTGCCAGCAGCTCGGGGACAGGGGGTGGCTACACCTTC
CASSSGTGGGYTF
>.|.|TRBV7-9|TRBJ1-1
TGTGCCAGCAGCTTAGGTTCTTGGGAGGGGACTGAAGCTTTCTTT
CASSLGSWEGTEAFF
>.|.|TRBV20-1|TRBJ1-6
TGCAGTGCTAGTCAGGGACTCTATTCACCCCTCCACTTT
CSASQGLYSPLHF
>.|.|TRBV28|TRBJ2-4
TGTGCCAGCAGTTACTATCAGGGGAAAAACATTCAGTACTTC
CASSYYQGKNIQYF
>.|.|TRBV5-1|TRBJ2-1
TGCGCCAGCAGTTGGGACATCTACAATGAGCAGTTCTTC
CASSWDIYNEQFF
>TRBD1|.|TRBV7-6|TRBJ1-6
TGTGCCAGCAGCTCTCAGGGGGGAATGAATTCACCCCTCCACTTT
CASSSQGGMNSPLHF
>.|few|TRBV19|TRBJ2-7
TGTGCCAGTAGTATAGCGGGGGAAACATACGAGCAGTACTTC
CASSIAGETYEQYF
>.|.|TRBV19|TRBJ1-1
TGTGCCAGTAATTTTTGGGGACAGAACACTGAAGCTTTCTTT
CASNFWGQNTEAFF
>TRBD2|.|TRBV4-1|TRBJ2-2
TGCGCCAGCAGCCACTCAACTAGCGGGACGTACACCGGGGAGCTGTTTTTT
CASSHSTSGTYTGELFF